Below are 30 T cell receptor beta chains sequenced from a single sample in a study of blood T cell repertoires in COVID-19. Measured with immunoSEQ multiplex PCR; TCRdb has only the in-frame clones, and not every one. The repertoire holds fewer than 250,000 clones, with 82% as singletons. What was sequenced was peripheral blood. All receptors come from a woman aged 60-75 years with COVID-19, enrolled during active disease.

This clone was observed a handful of times. The gene calls are TRBV15 and TRBJ2-7, with D perhaps TRBD2 (5 bases). V was pared by 6 bases and J by 7 bases, with 13 bases between. CDR3 length: 12 amino acids. Germline V lookup: CDR1 LNHNV, CDR2 YYDKDF (reference sequence). CDR3: CATSLSGKEQYF. Written as DNA, the CDR3 is TGTGCCACCAGTCTCAGCGGTAAGGAGCAGTACTTC.

J is TRBJ2-5 and V is TRBV5-1; 9 bases are shared with TRBD2. Trimming cost V 4 bases and J 5 bases; bases outside gene matches: 9. This CDR3 is 15 amino acids long. Germline CDR1 SGHRS, CDR2 YFSETQ. In DNA form, the CDR3 reads TGCGCCAGCAGCATAACCGGGACTAGCAGGGAGACCCAGTACTTC. Translating it yields CASSITGTSRETQYF.

This chain uses TRBV7-2 with TRBJ1-2; maybe TRBD1 (6 bases). V was pared by 4 bases and J by 5 bases, with 26 bases between. The CDR3 length is 18 residues. CDR1 and CDR2 from the germline V gene are SGHTA and FQGNSA. DNA for the CDR3: TGTGCCAGCAGCTCTAGAGGGCCTGGGGGCATGGTTCGGTATGGCTACACCTTC. Its translation: CASSSRGPGGMVRYGYTF.

This chain links TRBV6-5 with TRBJ1-1, with D perhaps matching TRBD1 (6 bases). The CDR3 loop spans 11 amino acids. Germline CDR1 is MNHEY and CDR2 is SVGAGI. Trimming left V 8 bases short and J 6 bases short, with 10 bases between. Here the CDR3 reads CASVQGPEAFF. CDR3 coding DNA: TGTGCCAGCGTACAGGGTCCTGAAGCTTTCTTT.

V is TRBV10-3 and J is TRBJ1-2; TRBD1 matches at 7 bases. J lost 1 base, V lost 10 bases, and 9 bases had no gene match. Germline V gives CDR1 ENHRY, CDR2 SYGVKD. This CDR3 spans 14 amino acids. CDR3: CATHWTGGNYGYTF. CDR3 nucleotides: TGTGCCACCCACTGGACAGGCGGTAACTATGGCTACACCTTC.

The chain links TRBV5-1 to TRBJ2-1, with 13 bases identical to TRBD2. CDR3 length: 18 residues. J gave up 10 bases and V 4 bases, and 17 bases lay outside the gene matches. Germline CDR1 SGHRS, CDR2 YFSETQ. The DNA for the CDR3 is TGCGCCAGCAGCCCCTCACCGGGAACTAGCGGGAGGGCGAGGGAGCAGTTCTTC. Its protein is CASSPSPGTSGRAREQFF.

The V call is TRBV19, the J call TRBJ2-5; 9 nucleotides agree with TRBD1. The CDR3 sequence is 14 residues long. Germline V gene sequence: CDR1 LNHDA, CDR2 SQIVND (reference sequence). Germline trimming cut 4 bases from V and 6 bases from J; bases unmatched to any gene: 6. CDR3 sequence reads: CASSRDREFKTQYF. CDR3 DNA sequence: TGTGCCAGTAGTAGGGACAGGGAGTTTAAGACCCAGTACTTC.

This rearrangement joins TRBV29-1 to TRBJ2-2, with 8 bases lining up with TRBD1. The CDR3 runs 15 residues. V trimming: 7 bases; J trimming: 7 bases; junction bases outside the gene matches: 14. Germline values: CDR1 SQVTM, CDR2 ANQGSEA. In nucleotides, the CDR3 is TGCAGCGCCAGCCTGGACAGGGTTTTAGGCGGGGAGCTGTTTTTT. It translates to CSASLDRVLGGELFF.

This chain joins TRBV2 and TRBJ1-4; TRBD1 might be the D (6 bases). V was pared by 8 bases and J by 7 bases, with 11 bases between. Looked up from germline, CDR1 is SNHLY and CDR2 is FYNNEI. The CDR3 sequence is 12 residues long. The chain's CDR3 is CASGGMIEKLFF. Here the CDR3 DNA reads TGTGCCAGCGGGGGCATGATTGAAAAACTGTTTTTT.

V usage is TRBV6-1 and J usage is TRBJ2-3, with D unclear. This CDR3 is 16 amino acids long. Germline V CDR1 and CDR2: MNHNS, SASEGT. Trimming removed 1 base from V and 2 bases from J, with 13 bases in between. The CDR3 protein is CASSEGRQELTDTQYF. DNA for the CDR3: TGTGCCAGCAGTGAAGGAAGACAAGAGCTCACAGATACGCAGTATTTT.

CDR3 sequence reads: CSVDVSRNTEAFF. CDR3 coding DNA: TGCAGCGTTGATGTTTCCAGGAACACTGAAGCTTTCTTT. The chain couples TRBV29-1 to TRBJ1-1; D remains ambiguous. The CDR3 is 13 residues long. Germline CDR1 and CDR2: SQVTM and ANQGSEA. V lost 3 bases and J lost 1, with 9 bases in between.

The gene calls are TRBV3-1 (or the pseudogene TRBV3-2) and TRBJ2-2; TRBD2 agrees at 7 bases. The J segment lost 1 base and the V segment lost 4 bases, leaving 0 bases of the junction unmatched. CDR1 and CDR2 from the germline V gene are LGHDT and YNNKEL (reference sequence). The CDR3 extends over 14 amino acids. The chain's CDR3 is CASSLAGNTGELFF. CDR3 bases: TGTGCCAGCAGCCTAGCGGGGAACACCGGGGAGCTGTTTTTT.

The chain employs TRBV28 and TRBJ1-2; the D gene is possibly TRBD1 (6 bases). Per the germline V gene, CDR1 is MDHEN and CDR2 is SYDVKM. Trimming stripped 2 bases from V and 6 bases from J, with 13 bases between. This CDR3 comprises 14 residues. The CDR3 region has the DNA TGTGCCAGCAGTTTAAGCGGGGGCTGGAATGGCTACACCTTC. Translated, it gives CASSLSGGWNGYTF.

As regards this clone: Being one base from a much bigger clone, this may be a read error. The chain is built from TRBV10-3 and TRBJ1-5; 7 positions match TRBD1. Per germline, CDR1 ENHRY and CDR2 SYGVKD. The CDR3 runs 14 residues. Trimming removed 5 bases from V and 2 bases from J; junction bases left unmatched: 3. CDR3 nucleotide sequence: TGTGCCATCAGTAATACAGGGGGCAATCAGCCCCAGCATTTT. This sequence encodes CAISNTGGNQPQHF.

V and J are TRBV15 and TRBJ2-3, with 9 bases matching TRBD2. Trimming at V came to 0 bases and at J to 1 base, leaving 11 bases not matched to a gene. The CDR3 has 19 residues. The germline V gene has CDR1 LNHNV and CDR2 YYDKDF (reference sequence). CDR3 sequence: CATSRDPGGGAGGTDTQYF. In DNA, the CDR3 is TGTGCCACCAGCAGAGATCCGGGCGGGGGGGCCGGCGGCACAGATACGCAGTATTTT.

This rearrangement joins TRBV28 to TRBJ2-5; 7 nucleotides match TRBD1. CDR1 is MDHEN, CDR2 SYDVKM, per germline. This CDR3 is 16 amino acids long. V trimming: 1 base; J trimming: 1 base; junction bases outside the gene matches: 6. CDR3 region: CASSLYRTGSQETQYF. The DNA for the CDR3 is TGTGCCAGCAGTTTATATCGGACAGGCAGCCAAGAGACCCAGTACTTC.

This chain connects TRBV7-2 to TRBJ1-1; 8 positions agree with TRBD1. Germline trimming cut 3 bases from V and 1 base from J; bases unmatched to any gene: 4. Germline V gives CDR1 SGHTA, CDR2 FQGNSA. This CDR3 contains 15 residues. The CDR3, as DNA: TGTGCCAGCAGCTTCTCCGACAGGGGGAACACTGAAGCTTTCTTT. Its translation: CASSFSDRGNTEAFF. The complete variable domain, with remaining parts taken from reference TRBV7-2 and TRBJ1-1, reads GAGVSQSPSNKVTEKGKDVELRCDPISGHTALYWYRQSLGQGLEFLIYFQGNSAPDKSGLPSDRFSAERTGGSVSTLTIQRTQQEDSAVYLCASSFSDRGNTEAFFGQGTRLTVV.

V usage is TRBV24-1 and J usage is TRBJ2-3; 8 nucleotides agree with TRBD1. V lost 3 bases, J lost 2 bases, and 6 bases stayed unmatched. This CDR3 contains 16 residues. Germline values: CDR1 KGHDR, CDR2 SFDVKD. The CDR3 spells CATSDPGQGATDTQYF. In nucleotides, the CDR3 is TGTGCCACCAGTGATCCTGGACAGGGCGCCACAGATACGCAGTATTTT.

This clone was seen more than once but under ten times. The genes are TRBV20-1 and TRBJ2-5, with unresolved D. The V end was cut by 6 bases, the J end by 5 bases, with 4 bases between. CDR3 length: 9 residues. The germline V gene has CDR1 DFQATT and CDR2 SNEGSKA (reference sequence). The CDR3 bases are TGCAGTGCCCCTGAGACCCAGTACTTC. Protein: CSAPETQYF.

This clone was observed a few times. The chain recombines TRBV5-1 with TRBJ1-1; 7 bases match TRBD1. The germline CDR1 and CDR2 sequences are SGHRS and YFSETQ. The junction had 6 bases not matched to a gene; V was cut back by 4 bases and J by 6 bases. The CDR3 is 13 residues long. CDR3 coding DNA: TGCGCCAGCAGCAGGGGGCAAAAGGCTGAAGCTTTCTTT. Protein product: CASSRGQKAEAFF.

This clone was recorded only once. The chain employs TRBV15 and TRBJ1-1; possible D gene TRBD1, 5 bases. Trimming stripped 4 bases from V and 0 bases from J, with 15 bases between. CDR1 and CDR2 (germline): LNHNV, YYDKDF (reference sequence). The length of the CDR3 is 16 residues. CDR3 sequence reads: CATSKLQVTMNTEAFF. As DNA, the CDR3 is TGTGCCACCAGCAAGTTACAGGTAACCATGAACACTGAAGCTTTCTTT.

This clone was counted a single time. The gene calls are TRBV3-1 (or the pseudogene TRBV3-2) and TRBJ1-2; D may be TRBD1 (6 bases). The CDR3 extends over 13 amino acids. CDR1 LGHDT and CDR2 YNNKEL come from the germline V gene (reference sequence). V was trimmed by 3 bases and J by 5 bases, leaving 10 bases between them. The CDR3 sequence: CASSQQGWYGYTF. The CDR3 coding sequence is TGTGCCAGCAGCCAGCAGGGGTGGTATGGCTACACCTTC.

V usage is TRBV28 and J usage is TRBJ2-2; 8 bases line up with TRBD2. The V gene end was trimmed by 2 bases and the J gene end by 2 bases; junction bases not matched to a gene: 4. There are 16 residues in the CDR3. Per the germline V gene, CDR1 is MDHEN and CDR2 is SYDVKM. The CDR3 here is CASSLPSGFNTGELFF. The CDR3 coding sequence is TGTGCCAGCAGTTTACCTAGCGGGTTTAACACCGGGGAGCTGTTTTTT.

This clone occurred once. This sequence may be a read error, since a much larger clone differs from it by one base. The chain uses TRBV6-5 and TRBJ1-1; 7 nucleotides agree with TRBD1. Unmatched junction bases numbered 5, after V lost 2 bases and J lost 5 bases. The CDR3 sequence is 14 residues long. CDR1 is MNHEY, CDR2 SVGAGI, per germline. The CDR3 loop reads CASSYDRGRTEAFF. The CDR3 DNA follows: TGTGCCAGCAGTTACGATAGGGGGCGGACTGAAGCTTTCTTT.

This chain connects TRBV27 to TRBJ2-3; D possibly corresponds to TRBD2 (6 bases). Germline V gene data show CDR1 as MNHEY and CDR2 as SMNVEV (reference sequence). Between the trimmed V and J ends, which lost 6 bases and 2 bases, there was a span of 21 bases. This CDR3 region has 17 residues. CDR3 DNA sequence: TGTGCCAGCAGCAATAGGAGGGTCGTTCTCTTCACAGATACGCAGTATTTT. Residues: CASSNRRVVLFTDTQYF.

The V and J genes are TRBV11-1 and TRBJ2-2; 9 nucleotides match TRBD1. With 6 bases clipped from V and 6 bases from J, the junction kept 11 bases outside the gene matches. The CDR3 is 16 residues long. The V gene's germline CDR1 is SGHAT and CDR2 FQDESV (reference sequence). The CDR3, as DNA: TGTGCCAGCAGTTCCACCCGGACAGGGGCCCCCGGGGAGCTGTTTTTT. It translates to CASSSTRTGAPGELFF.

V gene TRBV28 combines with J gene TRBJ2-3; 10 positions agree with TRBD2. This CDR3 has 15 residues. J was trimmed by 2 bases and V by 9 bases; bases with no gene match: 8. Germline V lookup: CDR1 MDHEN, CDR2 SYDVKM. CDR3 protein: CASITSGATTDTQYF. As DNA, the CDR3 is TGTGCCAGTATCACTAGCGGGGCGACCACAGATACGCAGTATTTT.

Only one count was recorded for this clone. The J gene is TRBJ2-5, the V gene TRBV7-3; 7 bases fit TRBD2. Unmatched junction bases numbered 12, after V lost 5 bases and J lost 0 bases. The germline V gene has CDR1 SGHTA and CDR2 FQGTGA. The CDR3 extends over 17 amino acids. The CDR3 DNA follows: TGTGCCAGCAGCCCTTACTCGGGGGGAGCATACCAAGAGACCCAGTACTTC. It translates to CASSPYSGGAYQETQYF. The full variable domain, rest sourced from reference TRBV7-3 and TRBJ2-5, is GAGVSQTPSNKVTEKGKYVELRCDPISGHTALYWYRQSLGQGPEFLIYFQGTGAADDSGLPNDRFFAVRPEGSVSTLKIQRTERGDSAVYLCASSPYSGGAYQETQYFGPGTRLLVL.

The chain links TRBV2 to TRBJ2-7, with D perhaps matching TRBD1 (6 bases). The CDR3 covers 14 residues. CDR1 is SNHLY and CDR2 is FYNNEI in the germline V gene. Between the trimmed V and J ends, which lost 4 bases and 4 bases, there was a span of 14 bases. In DNA form, the CDR3 reads TGTGCCAGCAGTGCCCGGGACATACCTTACGAGCAGTACGTC. It yields the protein CASSARDIPYEQYV.

The chain carries TRBV4-3 and TRBJ2-1, with D uncertain. Germline CDR1 LGHNA, CDR2 YSLEER. The CDR3 extends over 16 amino acids. With 0 bases removed from V and 2 bases from J, the gap between germline ends came to 11 bases. CDR3 sequence reads: CASSQDSQAPYNEQFF. CDR3 bases: TGCGCCAGCAGCCAAGATTCCCAAGCCCCCTACAATGAGCAGTTCTTC.